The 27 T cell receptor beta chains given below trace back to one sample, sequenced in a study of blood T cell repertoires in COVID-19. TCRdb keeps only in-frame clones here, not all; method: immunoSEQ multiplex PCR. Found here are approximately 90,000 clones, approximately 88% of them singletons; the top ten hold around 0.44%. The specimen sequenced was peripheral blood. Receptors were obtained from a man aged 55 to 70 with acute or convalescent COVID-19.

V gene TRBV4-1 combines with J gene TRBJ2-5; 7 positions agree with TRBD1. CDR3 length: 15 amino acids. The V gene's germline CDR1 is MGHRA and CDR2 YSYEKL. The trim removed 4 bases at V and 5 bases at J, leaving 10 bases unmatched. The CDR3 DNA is TGCGCCAGCAGCCCGAGGGGGCAGGTTGGGGAGACCCAGTACTTC. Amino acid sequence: CASSPRGQVGETQYF.

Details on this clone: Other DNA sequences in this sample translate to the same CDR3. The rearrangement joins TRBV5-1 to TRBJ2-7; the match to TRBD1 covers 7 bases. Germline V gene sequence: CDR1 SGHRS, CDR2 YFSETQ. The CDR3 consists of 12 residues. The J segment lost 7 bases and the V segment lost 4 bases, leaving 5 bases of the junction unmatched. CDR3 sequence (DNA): TGCGCCAGCAGCCCGGGACAGCTTGAGCAGTACTTC. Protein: CASSPGQLEQYF.

The CDR3 DNA reads as TGTGCCAGCAGCTTGGAAGGGGAATCACACACTGAAGCTTTCTTT. It encodes CASSLEGESHTEAFF. The V and J genes are TRBV5-4 and TRBJ1-1, with a tentative D call TRBD1 (5 bases). Germline-derived CDR1 and CDR2 are SGHNT and YYREEE (reference sequence). V was clipped by 0 bases and J by 3 bases, with 12 bases between them. CDR3 length equals 15 residues.

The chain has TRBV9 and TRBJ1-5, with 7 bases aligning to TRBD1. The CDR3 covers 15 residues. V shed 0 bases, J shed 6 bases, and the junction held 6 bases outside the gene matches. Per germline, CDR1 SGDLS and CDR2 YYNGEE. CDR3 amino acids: CASSVGAGGAQPQHF. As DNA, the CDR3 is TGTGCCAGCAGCGTAGGGGCAGGGGGTGCTCAGCCCCAGCATTTT.

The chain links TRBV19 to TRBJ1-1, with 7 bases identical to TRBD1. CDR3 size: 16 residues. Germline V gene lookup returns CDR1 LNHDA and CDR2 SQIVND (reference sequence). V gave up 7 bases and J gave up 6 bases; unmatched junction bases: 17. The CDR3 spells CASNGQTGEKGSEAFF. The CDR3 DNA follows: TGTGCCAGTAATGGACAAACAGGGGAGAAAGGGTCTGAAGCTTTCTTT.

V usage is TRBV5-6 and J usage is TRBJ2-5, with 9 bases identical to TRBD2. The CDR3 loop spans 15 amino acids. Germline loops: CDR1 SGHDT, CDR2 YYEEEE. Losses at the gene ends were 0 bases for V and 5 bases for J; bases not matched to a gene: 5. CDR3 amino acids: CASSLVRGGQETQYF. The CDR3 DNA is TGTGCCAGCAGCTTGGTGCGGGGGGGCCAGGAGACCCAGTACTTC.

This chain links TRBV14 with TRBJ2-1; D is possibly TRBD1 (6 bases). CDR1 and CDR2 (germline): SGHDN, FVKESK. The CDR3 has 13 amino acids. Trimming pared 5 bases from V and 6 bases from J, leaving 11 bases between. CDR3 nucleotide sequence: TGTGCCAGCAGCTGGACAGTGGGCAATGAGCAGTTCTTC. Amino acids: CASSWTVGNEQFF.

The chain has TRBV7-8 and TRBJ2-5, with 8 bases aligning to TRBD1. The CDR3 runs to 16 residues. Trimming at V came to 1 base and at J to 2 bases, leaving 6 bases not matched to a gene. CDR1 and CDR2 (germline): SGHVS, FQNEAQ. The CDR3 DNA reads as TGTGCCAGCAGCTTAGGTAGGAGGGACAGGCAAGAGACCCAGTACTTC. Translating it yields CASSLGRRDRQETQYF.

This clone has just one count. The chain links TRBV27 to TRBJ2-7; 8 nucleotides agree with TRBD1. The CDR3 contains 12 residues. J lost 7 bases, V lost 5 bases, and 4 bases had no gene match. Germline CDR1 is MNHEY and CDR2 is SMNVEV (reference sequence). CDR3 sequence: CASSGQGGEQYF. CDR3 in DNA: TGTGCCAGCAGTGGACAGGGTGGTGAGCAGTACTTC.

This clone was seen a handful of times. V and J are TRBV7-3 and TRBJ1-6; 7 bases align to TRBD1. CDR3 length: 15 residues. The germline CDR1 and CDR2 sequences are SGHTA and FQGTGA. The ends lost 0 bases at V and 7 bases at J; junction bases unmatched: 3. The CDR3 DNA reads TGTGCCAGCAGCTTAACGGGGGACAGCAATTCACCCCTCCACTTT. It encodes CASSLTGDSNSPLHF.

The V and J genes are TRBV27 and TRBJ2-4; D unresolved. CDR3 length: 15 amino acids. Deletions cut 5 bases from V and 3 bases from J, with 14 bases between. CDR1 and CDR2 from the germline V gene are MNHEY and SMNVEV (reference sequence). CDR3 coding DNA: TGTGCCAGCAGTCCATACCCCCCGGGCAAAAACATTCAGTACTTC. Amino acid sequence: CASSPYPPGKNIQYF.

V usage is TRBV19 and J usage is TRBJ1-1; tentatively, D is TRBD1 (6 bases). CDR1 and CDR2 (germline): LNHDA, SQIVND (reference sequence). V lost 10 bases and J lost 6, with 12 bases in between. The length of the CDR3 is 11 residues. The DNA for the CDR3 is TGTGCCACCGGCGGACAGCCTGAAGCTTTCTTT. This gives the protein CATGGQPEAFF.

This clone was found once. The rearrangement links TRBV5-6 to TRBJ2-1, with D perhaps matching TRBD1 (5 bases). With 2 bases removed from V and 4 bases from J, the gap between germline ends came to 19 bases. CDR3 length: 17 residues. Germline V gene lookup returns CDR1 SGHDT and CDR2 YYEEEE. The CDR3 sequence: CASSFLDVQGWYNEQFF. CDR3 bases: TGTGCCAGCAGCTTCCTAGATGTGCAGGGTTGGTACAATGAGCAGTTCTTC.

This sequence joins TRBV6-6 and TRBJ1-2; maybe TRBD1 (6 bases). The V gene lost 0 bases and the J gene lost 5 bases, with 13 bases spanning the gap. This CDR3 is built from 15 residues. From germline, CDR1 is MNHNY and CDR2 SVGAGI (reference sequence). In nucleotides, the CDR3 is TGTGCCAGCAGTTACTCGGCAGGGGCCGTGTATGGCTACACCTTC. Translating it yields CASSYSAGAVYGYTF.

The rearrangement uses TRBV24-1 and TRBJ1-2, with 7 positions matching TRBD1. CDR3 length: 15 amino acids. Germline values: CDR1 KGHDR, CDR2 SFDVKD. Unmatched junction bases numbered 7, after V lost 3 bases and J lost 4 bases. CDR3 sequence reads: CATSDPGQDRYGYTF. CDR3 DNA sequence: TGTGCCACCAGTGATCCCGGACAGGACCGCTATGGCTACACCTTC.

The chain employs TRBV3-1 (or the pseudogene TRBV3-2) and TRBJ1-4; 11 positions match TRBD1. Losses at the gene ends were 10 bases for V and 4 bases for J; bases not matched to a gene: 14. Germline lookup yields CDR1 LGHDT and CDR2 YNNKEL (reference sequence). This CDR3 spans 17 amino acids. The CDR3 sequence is CATAPGQGAFFNEKLFF. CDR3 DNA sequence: TGTGCCACCGCCCCAGGACAGGGGGCCTTCTTTAATGAAAAACTGTTTTTT.

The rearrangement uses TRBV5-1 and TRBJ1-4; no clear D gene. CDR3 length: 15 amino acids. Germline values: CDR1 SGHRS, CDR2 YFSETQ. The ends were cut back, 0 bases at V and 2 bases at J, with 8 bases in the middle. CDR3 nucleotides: TGCGCCAGCAGCTTGGGACATTCGACTAATGAAAAACTGTTTTTT. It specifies CASSLGHSTNEKLFF.

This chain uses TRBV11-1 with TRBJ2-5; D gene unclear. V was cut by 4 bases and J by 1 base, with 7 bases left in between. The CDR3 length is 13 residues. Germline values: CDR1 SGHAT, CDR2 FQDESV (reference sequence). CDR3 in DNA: TGTGCCAGCAGCTCAGTCTCCCAAGAGACCCAGTACTTC. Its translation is CASSSVSQETQYF.

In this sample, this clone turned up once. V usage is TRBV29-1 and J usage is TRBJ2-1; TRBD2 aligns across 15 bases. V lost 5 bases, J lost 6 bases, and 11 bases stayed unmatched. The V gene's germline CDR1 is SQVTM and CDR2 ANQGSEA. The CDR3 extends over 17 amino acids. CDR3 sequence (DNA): TGCAGCGTTTGGAGGACTAGCGGGAGGGCCGACGGCAATGAGCAGTTCTTC. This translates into CSVWRTSGRADGNEQFF.

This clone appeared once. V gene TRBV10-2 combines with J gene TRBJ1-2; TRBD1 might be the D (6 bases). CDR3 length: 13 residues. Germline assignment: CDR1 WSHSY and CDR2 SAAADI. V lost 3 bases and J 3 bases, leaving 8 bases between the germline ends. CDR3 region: CASSDYRDYGYTF. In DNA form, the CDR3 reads TGCGCCAGCAGTGATTACAGGGACTATGGCTACACCTTC.

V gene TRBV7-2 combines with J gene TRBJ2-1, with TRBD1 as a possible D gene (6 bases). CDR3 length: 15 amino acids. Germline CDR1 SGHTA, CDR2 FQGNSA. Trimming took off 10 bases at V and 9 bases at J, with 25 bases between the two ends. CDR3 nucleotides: TGTGCCATCCTATCGTACAGGGAGCCGAGGGGTGAGCAGTTCTTC. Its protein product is CAILSYREPRGEQFF. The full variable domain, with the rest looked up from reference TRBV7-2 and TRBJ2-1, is GAGVSQSPSNKVTEKGKDVELRCDPISGHTALYWYRQSLGQGLEFLIYFQGNSAPDKSGLPSDRFSAERTGGSVSTLTIQRTQQEDSAVYLCAILSYREPRGEQFFGPGTRLTVL.

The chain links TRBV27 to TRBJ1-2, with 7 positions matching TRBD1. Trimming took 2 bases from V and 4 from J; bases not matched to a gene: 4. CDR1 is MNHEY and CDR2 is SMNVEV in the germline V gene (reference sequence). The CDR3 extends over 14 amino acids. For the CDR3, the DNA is TGTGCCAGCAGTTTAAAAGGGGGCAGCTATGGCTACACCTTC. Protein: CASSLKGGSYGYTF.

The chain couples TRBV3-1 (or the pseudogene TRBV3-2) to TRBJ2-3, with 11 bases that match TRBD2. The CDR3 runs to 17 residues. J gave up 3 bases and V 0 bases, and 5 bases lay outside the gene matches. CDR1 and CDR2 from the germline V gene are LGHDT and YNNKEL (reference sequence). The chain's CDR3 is CASSQEGLAGGTDTQYF. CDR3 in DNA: TGTGCCAGCAGCCAAGAAGGTCTAGCGGGGGGTACAGATACGCAGTATTTT.

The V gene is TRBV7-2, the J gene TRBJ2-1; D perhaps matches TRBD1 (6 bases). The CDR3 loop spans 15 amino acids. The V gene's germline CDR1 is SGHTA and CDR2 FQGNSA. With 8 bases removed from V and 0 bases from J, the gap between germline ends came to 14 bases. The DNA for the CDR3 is TGTGCCAGCGGCCGTCAAGGGGGCTCCTACAATGAGCAGTTCTTC. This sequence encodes CASGRQGGSYNEQFF.

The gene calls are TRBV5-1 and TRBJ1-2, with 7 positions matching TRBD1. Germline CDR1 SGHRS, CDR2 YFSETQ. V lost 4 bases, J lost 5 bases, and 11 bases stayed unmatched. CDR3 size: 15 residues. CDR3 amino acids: CASSAQQGSRYGYTF. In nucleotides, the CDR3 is TGCGCCAGCAGCGCCCAACAGGGGAGTCGGTATGGCTACACCTTC.

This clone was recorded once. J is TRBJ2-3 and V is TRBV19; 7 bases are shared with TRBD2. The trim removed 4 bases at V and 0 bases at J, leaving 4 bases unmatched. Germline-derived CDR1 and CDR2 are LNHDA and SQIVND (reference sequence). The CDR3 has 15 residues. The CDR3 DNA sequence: TGTGCCAGTAGTACCGGACTAGGAAGCACAGATACGCAGTATTTT. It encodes CASSTGLGSTDTQYF.

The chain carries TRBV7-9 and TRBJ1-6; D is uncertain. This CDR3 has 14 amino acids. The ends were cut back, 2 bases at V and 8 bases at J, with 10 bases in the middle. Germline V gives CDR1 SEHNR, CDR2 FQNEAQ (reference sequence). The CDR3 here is CASSLSGVYSPLHF. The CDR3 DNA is TGTGCCAGCAGCTTAAGCGGGGTCTATTCACCCCTCCACTTT. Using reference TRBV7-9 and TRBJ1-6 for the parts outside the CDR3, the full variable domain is DTGVSQNPRHKITKRGQNVTFRCDPISEHNRLYWYRQTLGQGPEFLTYFQNEAQLEKSRLLSDRFSAERPKGSFSTLEIQRTEQGDSAMYLCASSLSGVYSPLHFGNGTRLTVT.